These T cell receptor beta chains were read from a single sample in a study of T-cell reconstitution after alpha-beta-depleted transplantation in children. From the PCR reads, TCRdb called clonotypes with MiXCR, one entry per CDR3 protein. Of around 700,000 distinct CDR3 sequences in the sample, around 13% were seen once. The sample in question was PBMCs, obtained before TCRalphabeta/CD19-depleted stem cell transplant. These receptors were taken from a girl aged 2 to 10 with congenital amegakaryocytic thrombocytopenia, due to receive a stem cell transplant. Both conserved end residues are part of each CDR3. Size tells how often a clone was seen (once, few, many) or the class of an expanded clone, and some rows leave it out.

clone size: many
V gene: TRBV7-9
J gene: TRBJ1-2
CDR3 protein: CASSLADPAYYGYTF

clone size: many
V gene: TRBV4-1
J gene: TRBJ2-1
CDR3 protein: CASSQESQDGVVVFF

clone size: NA
V gene: TRBV27
J gene: TRBJ2-2
CDR3 protein: CASSLSPGLGNTGELFF

clone size: NA
V gene: TRBV6-1
J gene: TRBJ1-6
CDR3 protein: CASSEGSRNLGSPLHF

clone size: few
V gene: TRBV15
J gene: TRBJ2-7
CDR3 protein: CATSLLPSSYEQYF

clone size: NA
V gene: TRBV11-1
J gene: TRBJ1-1
CDR3 protein: CASSLGNLYPERNTEAFF

clone size: few
V gene: TRBV7-9
J gene: TRBJ2-7
CDR3 protein: CASSILSGLASEQYF

clone size: few
V gene: TRBV18
J gene: TRBJ2-3
CDR3 protein: CASSPTGGADTQYF

clone size: few
V gene: TRBV6-2/TRBV6-3
J gene: TRBJ2-6
CDR3 protein: CASSYVFGRLAGTGANVLTF

clone size: few
V gene: TRBV29-1
J gene: TRBJ1-4
CDR3 protein: CSARNERQGGEKLFF

clone size: NA
V gene: TRBV29-1
J gene: TRBJ2-7
CDR3 protein: CSVESGGDEQYF

clone size: many
V gene: TRBV7-8
J gene: TRBJ2-1
CDR3 protein: CASSLVRRRPYNEQFF

clone size: many
V gene: TRBV9
J gene: TRBJ2-1
CDR3 protein: CASSVAMYGTSGRGEQFF

clone size: few
V gene: TRBV20-1
J gene: TRBJ2-1
CDR3 protein: CSASRGSGSPYNEQFF

clone size: many
V gene: TRBV7-2
J gene: TRBJ2-7
CDR3 protein: CASSLTGTLYEQYF

clone size: few
V gene: TRBV6-4
J gene: TRBJ2-1
CDR3 protein: CASSEKAGAYNEQFF

clone size: many
V gene: TRBV5-1
J gene: TRBJ1-2
CDR3 protein: CASSLVGYTF

clone size: NA
V gene: TRBV12-3/TRBV12-4
J gene: TRBJ2-5
CDR3 protein: CASTHRTGGWETQYF

clone size: many
V gene: TRBV29-1
J gene: TRBJ2-3
CDR3 protein: CSAARGGVSTDTQYF

clone size: few
V gene: TRBV20-1
J gene: TRBJ2-5
CDR3 protein: CSARAPGGETQYF

clone size: NA
V gene: TRBV3-1
J gene: TRBJ2-5
CDR3 protein: CASSQRSGRWETQYF

clone size: NA
V gene: TRBV20-1
J gene: TRBJ2-1
CDR3 protein: CSARSSGRALFYNEQFF

clone size: few
V gene: TRBV7-7
J gene: TRBJ2-2
CDR3 protein: CASSSLAANTGELFF

clone size: few
V gene: TRBV18
J gene: TRBJ2-3
CDR3 protein: CASSPRKGIGTDTQYF

clone size: few
V gene: TRBV21-1
J gene: TRBJ2-7
CDR3 protein: CASSKDQGARDEQYF

clone size: few
V gene: TRBV7-9
J gene: TRBJ2-7
CDR3 protein: CASSLGAAGEQYF

clone size: NA
V gene: TRBV5-1
J gene: TRBJ1-1
CDR3 protein: CASSLGPPGWLAFF

clone size: many
V gene: TRBV28
J gene: TRBJ2-3
CDR3 protein: CASGPEDSASTDTQYF

clone size: NA
V gene: TRBV29-1
J gene: TRBJ2-7
CDR3 protein: CSPCRMPRGRYEQYF

clone size: many
V gene: TRBV5-1
J gene: TRBJ1-1
CDR3 protein: CASSSAGTQNTEAFF

clone size: few
V gene: TRBV28
J gene: TRBJ2-5
CDR3 protein: CASSLGQGLRMETQYF

clone size: NA
V gene: TRBV7-2
J gene: TRBJ2-1
CDR3 protein: CASTTAGGGNEQFF

clone size: many
V gene: TRBV20-1
J gene: TRBJ1-5
CDR3 protein: CSASKGVLDPQHF

clone size: few
V gene: TRBV21-1
J gene: TRBJ2-5
CDR3 protein: CASSLQQPRTQETQYF

clone size: few
V gene: TRBV11-2
J gene: TRBJ1-1
CDR3 protein: CASSLGGPAGGTEAFF

clone size: NA
V gene: TRBV5-1
J gene: TRBJ1-5
CDR3 protein: CASSLAPAQPQHF

clone size: NA
V gene: TRBV7-2
J gene: TRBJ1-5
CDR3 protein: CASSKKDGGRQPQHF

clone size: many
V gene: TRBV20-1
J gene: TRBJ2-4
CDR3 protein: CSARDGGLAGPNQYF

clone size: many
V gene: TRBV5-1
J gene: TRBJ1-1
CDR3 protein: CASSLAPGQGATEAFF

clone size: few
V gene: TRBV20-1
J gene: TRBJ2-5
CDR3 protein: CSAKPITDRVGTQYF

clone size: NA
V gene: TRBV6-1
J gene: TRBJ2-7
CDR3 protein: CASRATTALYEQYF

clone size: NA
V gene: TRBV5-1
J gene: TRBJ2-2
CDR3 protein: CASSLVRDEGELFF

clone size: NA
V gene: TRBV7-9
J gene: TRBJ2-1
CDR3 protein: CASSTDLNEQFF

clone size: many
V gene: TRBV20-1
J gene: TRBJ2-7
CDR3 protein: CSARRYKEQYF

clone size: many
V gene: TRBV15
J gene: TRBJ2-7
CDR3 protein: CATSRGRDFYEQYF

clone size: few
V gene: TRBV14
J gene: TRBJ2-1
CDR3 protein: CASSQVVNSGRARMGNEQFF

clone size: NA
V gene: TRBV10-3
J gene: TRBJ1-6
CDR3 protein: CATRLSLNSPLHF

clone size: NA
V gene: TRBV5-5
J gene: TRBJ1-6
CDR3 protein: CASSQGQGYSPLHF

clone size: many
V gene: TRBV20-1
J gene: TRBJ2-7
CDR3 protein: CSATTPSSYEQYF

clone size: few
V gene: TRBV6-5
J gene: TRBJ2-5
CDR3 protein: CASSYSGRGPRETQYF

clone size: NA
V gene: TRBV7-8
J gene: TRBJ2-7
CDR3 protein: CASSVGGGWDEQYF

clone size: many
V gene: TRBV20-1
J gene: TRBJ2-4
CDR3 protein: CSARDRSAKGVNIQYF

clone size: few
V gene: TRBV5-1
J gene: TRBJ2-7
CDR3 protein: CASSYPGDLYEQYF

clone size: NA
V gene: TRBV5-1
J gene: TRBJ2-1
CDR3 protein: CASSFKTGADEQFF

clone size: many
V gene: TRBV10-3
J gene: TRBJ2-5
CDR3 protein: CAISVGQQETQYF

clone size: few
V gene: TRBV7-2
J gene: TRBJ2-5
CDR3 protein: CASSTTQGTETQYF